Listed below are T cell receptor beta chains from one sample, sequenced in a study of blood T cells in healthy people across ages. Each CDR3 protein gets one entry after TCRdb re-called the 5' RACE reads with MiXCR. The repertoire holds about 2 million distinct CDR3 sequences, with around 48% as singletons. Input material: blood. All receptors come from a woman aged 40 to 55 in good health. Each CDR3 is given with its conserved first and last residue. D genes are given only for firm matches. Expanded clones get a size class; other rows say once, few or many, or leave the size out.

j_call: TRBJ1-1
v_call: TRBV5-6
clone_size: few
d_call: .
cdr3_aa: CASGPGGQGAFF
cdr3_nt: TGTGCCAGCGGCCCGGGGGGTCAAGGAGCTTTCTTT

j_call: TRBJ1-6
v_call: TRBV27
clone_size: .
d_call: .
cdr3_aa: CASPRDHNSPLHF
cdr3_nt: TGTGCCAGCCCCCGGGACCATAATTCACCCCTCCACTTT

j_call: TRBJ1-5
v_call: TRBV6-2/TRBV6-3
clone_size: .
d_call: .
cdr3_aa: CASSYRRQSREPQHF
cdr3_nt: TGTGCCAGCAGTTACCGTCGACAGTCTCGAGAGCCCCAGCATTTT

j_call: TRBJ1-2
v_call: TRBV20-1
clone_size: .
d_call: .
cdr3_aa: CSATLALGGYTF
cdr3_nt: TGCAGTGCTACCCTCGCACTAGGTGGCTACACCTTC

j_call: TRBJ1-4
v_call: TRBV6-2/TRBV6-3
clone_size: few
d_call: .
cdr3_aa: CASSPAGITNEKLFF
cdr3_nt: TGTGCCAGCAGCCCAGCAGGGATAACTAATGAAAAACTGTTTTTT

j_call: TRBJ2-5
v_call: TRBV6-2/TRBV6-3
clone_size: .
d_call: .
cdr3_aa: CASSYIGLYSEIVSTFAQYF
cdr3_nt: TGTGCCAGCAGTTACATTGGATTGTACAGCGAAATCGTCTCAACGTTTGCCCAGTACTTC

j_call: TRBJ1-2
v_call: TRBV5-5
clone_size: .
d_call: TRBD1
cdr3_aa: CASSGTGQIYGYTF
cdr3_nt: TGTGCCAGCAGCGGAACGGGACAGATCTATGGCTACACCTTC

j_call: TRBJ1-1
v_call: TRBV7-9
clone_size: .
d_call: .
cdr3_aa: CASSSPPGQVNTEAFF
cdr3_nt: TGTGCCAGCAGCTCCCCCCCTGGGCAGGTGAACACTGAAGCTTTCTTT

j_call: TRBJ2-3
v_call: TRBV3-1
clone_size: .
d_call: TRBD2
cdr3_aa: CASSPRGSGSSDTQYF
cdr3_nt: TGTGCCAGCAGCCCCCGCGGTAGCGGGTCCTCAGATACGCAGTATTTT

j_call: TRBJ1-1
v_call: TRBV7-9
clone_size: .
d_call: TRBD1
cdr3_aa: CACRLQGAEAFF
cdr3_nt: TGTGCCTGCAGGTTACAGGGGGCTGAAGCTTTCTTT

j_call: TRBJ2-1
v_call: TRBV5-1
clone_size: .
d_call: .
cdr3_aa: CASSRTVGFNNEQFF
cdr3_nt: TGCGCCAGCAGCCGGACAGTTGGGTTTAACAATGAGCAGTTCTTC

j_call: TRBJ2-6
v_call: TRBV28
clone_size: .
d_call: .
cdr3_aa: CASTQVWQGDSLSGANVLTF
cdr3_nt: TGTGCCAGCACCCAGGTTTGGCAGGGTGACTCCCTCTCTGGGGCCAACGTCCTGACTTTC

j_call: TRBJ2-3
v_call: TRBV11-2
clone_size: .
d_call: TRBD2
cdr3_aa: CASRTTSGESDTQYF
cdr3_nt: TGTGCCAGCAGAACTACTAGCGGGGAATCAGATACGCAGTATTTT

j_call: TRBJ1-2
v_call: TRBV10-3
clone_size: .
d_call: TRBD1
cdr3_aa: CAIRGQGDGYTF
cdr3_nt: TGTGCCATCAGGGGACAGGGTGACGGCTACACCTTC

j_call: TRBJ1-5
v_call: TRBV7-9
clone_size: few
d_call: TRBD1
cdr3_aa: CASSSSGTGKQPQHF
cdr3_nt: TGTGCCAGCAGCTCCTCCGGGACAGGGAAACAGCCCCAGCATTTT

j_call: TRBJ2-2
v_call: TRBV24-1
clone_size: .
d_call: .
cdr3_aa: CATRQAANTGELFF
cdr3_nt: TGTGCCACCAGGCAAGCAGCGAACACCGGGGAGCTGTTTTTT

j_call: TRBJ2-5
v_call: TRBV25-1
clone_size: few
d_call: .
cdr3_aa: CASSEMTSLVETQYF
cdr3_nt: TGTGCCAGCAGTGAAATGACTAGTCTGGTGGAGACCCAGTACTTC

j_call: TRBJ1-5
v_call: TRBV20-1
clone_size: .
d_call: .
cdr3_aa: CSARLAGPRPQHF
cdr3_nt: TGCAGTGCTAGACTGGCGGGCCCGAGGCCCCAGCATTTT

j_call: TRBJ2-5
v_call: TRBV4-3
clone_size: few
d_call: TRBD1
cdr3_aa: CASSQAFRDRGETQYF
cdr3_nt: TGCGCCAGCAGCCAAGCTTTCCGGGACAGGGGAGAGACCCAGTACTTC

j_call: TRBJ1-2
v_call: TRBV4-1
clone_size: few
d_call: .
cdr3_aa: CASSQDPANDYYGYTF
cdr3_nt: TGCGCCAGCAGCCAAGATCCCGCTAACGACTACTATGGCTACACCTTC

j_call: TRBJ2-4
v_call: TRBV5-1
clone_size: .
d_call: TRBD1
cdr3_aa: CASSREQGALNIQYF
cdr3_nt: TGCGCCAGCAGCCGGGAGCAGGGGGCGTTAAACATTCAGTACTTC

j_call: TRBJ2-7
v_call: TRBV6-2/TRBV6-3
clone_size: .
d_call: TRBD2
cdr3_aa: CASSYEEGLAGRLYEQYF
cdr3_nt: TGTGCCAGCAGTTACGAAGAAGGACTAGCGGGGAGACTATACGAGCAGTACTTC

j_call: TRBJ2-1
v_call: TRBV20-1
clone_size: .
d_call: .
cdr3_aa: CSARPGWEVTIGEQFF
cdr3_nt: TGCAGTGCTCGGCCGGGGTGGGAAGTAACAATAGGTGAGCAGTTCTTC

j_call: TRBJ2-5
v_call: TRBV9
clone_size: few
d_call: .
cdr3_aa: CASSGHRDIAVETQYF
cdr3_nt: TGTGCCAGCAGCGGTCACAGGGACATCGCTGTAGAGACCCAGTACTTC